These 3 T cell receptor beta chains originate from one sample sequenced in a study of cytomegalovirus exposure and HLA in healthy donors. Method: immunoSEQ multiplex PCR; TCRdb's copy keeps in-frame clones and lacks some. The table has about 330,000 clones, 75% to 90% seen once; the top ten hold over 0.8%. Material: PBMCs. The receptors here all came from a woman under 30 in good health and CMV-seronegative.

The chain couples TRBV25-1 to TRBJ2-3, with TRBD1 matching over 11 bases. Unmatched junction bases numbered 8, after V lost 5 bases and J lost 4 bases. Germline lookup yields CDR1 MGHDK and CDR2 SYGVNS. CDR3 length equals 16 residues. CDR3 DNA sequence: TGTGCCAGCAGTCCTCCCCCGGGACAGGGGGCAGATACGCAGTATTTT. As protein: CASSPPPGQGADTQYF. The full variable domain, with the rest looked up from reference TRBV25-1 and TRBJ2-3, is EADIYQTPRYLVIGTGKKITLECSQTMGHDKMYWYQQDPGMELHLIHYSYGVNSTEKGDLSSESTVSRIRTEHFPLTLESARPSHTSQYLCASSPPPGQGADTQYFGPGTRLTVL.

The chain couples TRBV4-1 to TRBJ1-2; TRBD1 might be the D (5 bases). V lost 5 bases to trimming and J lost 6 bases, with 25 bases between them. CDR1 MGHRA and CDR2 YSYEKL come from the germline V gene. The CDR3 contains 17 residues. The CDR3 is CASSGASNWGVNDGYTF. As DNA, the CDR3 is TGCGCCAGCAGCGGAGCGTCTAATTGGGGCGTAAATGATGGCTACACCTTC.

CDR3 in DNA: TGTGCTAGTGGTTTGCTTCGGGGAGAAAACTATGGCTACACCTTC. This codes for CASGLLRGENYGYTF. The chain joins TRBV12-5 to TRBJ1-2; no firm D call. Germline CDR1 and CDR2: LGHNT and FRNRAP. Trimming cost V 2 bases and J 2 bases, with 12 bases left between them. This CDR3 region has 15 residues.